The T cell receptor (beta chain) under discussion was sequenced for a study of blood T cell repertoires in COVID-19 (dated by TCRdb to the early 2020s). At the level of the whole study: Collaborator samples came from the United States, Italy and Spain and covered acute and convalescent phases of COVID-19. The prospective study material was composed of cDNA or gDNA derived from T cells, B-cell-depleted T cells, or PBMCs. Subjects who had been exposed to COVID-19, were actively infected with it, or had recovered from it provided the deeply sampled blood TCRbeta repertoires that made up the dataset. A freely available public database, intended as a resource for researchers studying the immune response to SARS-CoV-2, is where the repertoires were released. Samples were obtained from the ongoing ImmuneRACE study (first 160 participants) and from 1,254 subjects provided by 6 global collaborators. Sample metadata almost always included a de-identified subject ID, COVID-19 status, age in years and sex. HLA class I and class II types, where available, came from metadata supplied by the sample provider rather than from assay-based typing. The paper as a whole reports these results and caveats: The amount of clinical and demographic metadata varied by source and participant and was provided uncurated.

Whole blood was collected in K2EDTA tubes by collaborating institutions according to the institutions' own protocols. Collaborator samples were shipped for TCRbeta analysis as frozen whole blood, isolated PBMCs, or DNA extracted from either sample type. From the cysteine up to the phenylalanine, the CDR3 has a length of 15 residues. The CDR3 DNA has 45 bases and is translated from base 1. CDR1 is given as SNHLY and CDR2 as FYNNEI, both from the germline V gene. V loses 5 bases of germline sequence and J loses 6 bases, and the interval between the two ends is 16 bases. As to this clone: Its antigen is still unknown. Base qualities are not at hand, and no much larger clone is one base apart.

The immunoSEQ Assay, a bias-controlled multiplex PCR, was used to amplify TCRbeta CDR3 regions from genomic DNA. In the paper's pipeline: The number of nucleated cells in each sample was estimated by amplification of reference gene primers within the assay. Sequence reads were collapsed and filtered to measure the absolute abundance of every unique TCRbeta CDR3 rearrangement. Productive Simpson clonality was computed per sample as the square root of Simpson's diversity index over productive rearrangements. The clones in this table, taken by TCRdb from immuneACCESS, are in-frame only. Not every clone is retained; where verified, under half of the shortfall comes from an unresolved V gene, and the cause of the rest is unknown. The V and J calls and clone size are taken from that table; D and trimming were inferred from the DNA. Across this sample there are roughly 120,000 clones, with approximately 70% seen only once. The ten largest clonotypes hold approximately 0.86% of the sample.

The sequence links TRBV2 to TRBJ2-2; D gene: possibly TRBD1, on 5 matching bases. The clonotype originates from a human donor with acute or convalescent COVID-19. The donor label of this sample is uncertain. Sequencing used peripheral blood. The bases are TGTGCCAGCAGTCCTAAGTGGGTAGGGGCCGGGGAGCTGTTTTTT. Its coded protein is CASSPKWVGAGELFF.